This TCR beta chain was retrieved from a study of shared clonotypes between healthy human individuals. CD45RO-negative, CCR7-positively selected cells formed the naive CD8 fraction, excluding terminally differentiated effector memory CD45RA+ cells. Germline V gives CDR1 SNHLY, CDR2 FYNNEI. Between the trimmed V and J ends, which lost 2 bases and 2 bases, there was a span of 12 bases. The CDR3 covers 15 residues. TCRdb's copy holds only in-frame clones and misses some; the assay was immunoSEQ multiplex PCR. Of over 2 million clones listed, over 85% are singletons. The genes are TRBV2 and TRBJ2-5, with D perhaps matching TRBD1 (5 bases). What was sequenced was naive CD8+ T cells sorted from blood. This clonotype was obtained from a young man in good health. Here the CDR3 DNA reads TGTGCCAGCAGTGAAAGGCAGGGAAATCAAGAGACCCAGTACTTC. Amino acid sequence: CASSERQGNQETQYF.